Following are 16 T cell receptor beta chains from one sample sequenced in a study of early T cells in non-severe SARS-CoV-2 infection. One entry per CDR3 protein, called by TCRdb with MiXCR from the 5' RACE reads. The top ten hold around 6% of the sample, which has around 61,000 distinct CDR3 sequences, under 12% seen once. Source material: whole blood. These TCRs come from an adult who was a healthcare worker with PCR-confirmed SARS-CoV-2 infection or an uninfected control (not recorded which).

The chain recombines TRBV2 with TRBJ2-7, with TRBD1 matching over 8 bases. The CDR3 consists of 12 residues. CDR1 and CDR2 (germline): SNHLY, FYNNEI. V gave up 6 bases and J gave up 5 bases; unmatched junction bases: 3. CDR3 sequence: CASSDRGNEQYF. In nucleotides, the CDR3 is TGTGCCAGCAGCGACAGGGGCAACGAGCAGTACTTC. Filled out from reference TRBV2 and TRBJ2-7, the complete variable domain reads EPEVTQTPSHQVTQMGQEVILRCVPISNHLYFYWYRQILGQKVEFLVSFYNNEISEKSEIFDDQFSVERPDGSNFTLKIRSTKLEDSAMYFCASSDRGNEQYFGPGTRLTVT.

This clonotype was seen ten or more times. The chain uses TRBV7-9 and TRBJ2-3; D is undetermined. Deletions cut 5 bases from V and 6 bases from J, with 9 bases between. In germline, CDR1 is SEHNR, CDR2 FQNEAQ (reference sequence). The CDR3 contains 12 residues. The CDR3 region has the DNA TGTGCCAGCAGCCCCCTGTCGGATACGCAGTATTTT. Translating gives CASSPLSDTQYF.

This clonotype showed up just a few times. This chain joins TRBV7-6 and TRBJ2-2, with 7 bases fitting TRBD1. J lost 3 bases, V lost 7 bases, and 8 bases had no gene match. This CDR3 region has 15 residues. Germline CDR1 and CDR2: SGHVS and FNYEAQ. The DNA for the CDR3 is TGTGCCAGCACCCAGGGGGTGCGGCACACCGGGGAGCTGTTTTTT. This encodes CASTQGVRHTGELFF.

This clonotype was detected a few times. This rearrangement joins TRBV28 to TRBJ2-4, with 10 nucleotides matching TRBD1. The CDR3 is 17 amino acids. Germline CDR1 and CDR2: MDHEN and SYDVKM. The V and J ends lost 3 bases and 0 bases, in that order; junction bases with no gene match: 5. Here the CDR3 reads CASSLGTGVLAKNIQYF. The DNA for the CDR3 is TGTGCCAGCAGTTTGGGGACAGGGGTTCTAGCCAAAAACATTCAGTACTTC. Filled out from reference TRBV28 and TRBJ2-4, the complete variable domain reads DVKVTQSSRYLVKRTGEKVFLECVQDMDHENMFWYRQDPGLGLRLIYFSYDVKMKEKGDIPEGYSVSREKKERFSLILESASTNQTSMYLCASSLGTGVLAKNIQYFGAGTRLSVL.

The gene calls are TRBV5-4 and TRBJ2-2, with 9 bases lining up with TRBD2. The CDR3 is 16 amino acids. J was trimmed by 6 bases and V by 0 bases; bases with no gene match: 6. CDR1 SGHNT and CDR2 YYREEE come from the germline V gene (reference sequence). CDR3 in amino acids: CASSLDGGRASGELFF. The CDR3 nucleotides are TGTGCCAGCAGCTTGGATGGCGGGAGGGCGTCCGGGGAGCTGTTTTTT.

This clonotype appeared many times. The chain employs TRBV19 and TRBJ2-2; unclear D gene. The germline V and J ends were trimmed by 4 bases and 1 base, with 7 bases remaining between them. Germline CDR1 is LNHDA and CDR2 is SQIVND (reference sequence). The CDR3 is 14 amino acids. CDR3 DNA sequence: TGTGCCAGTAGTACCACCGGGAACACCGGGGAGCTGTTTTTT. Residues: CASSTTGNTGELFF.

This clonotype was picked up a small number of times. The chain employs TRBV30 and TRBJ2-2; 9 nucleotides agree with TRBD2. CDR1 is GTSNPN, CDR2 SVGIG, per germline (reference sequence). This CDR3 contains 15 residues. V lost 4 bases and J lost 6; bases outside the gene matches: 9. The CDR3 spells CAWTLRAGGSGELFF. CDR3 nucleotide sequence: TGTGCCTGGACCCTGAGGGCGGGAGGGTCCGGGGAGCTGTTTTTT.

This clonotype was counted a few times. The rearrangement joins TRBV4-1 to TRBJ1-4, with TRBD1 identical over 9 bases. Unmatched junction bases numbered 7, after V lost 2 bases and J lost 0 bases. The length of the CDR3 is 18 residues. CDR1 and CDR2 from the germline V gene are MGHRA and YSYEKL. The CDR3 region has the DNA TGCGCCAGCAGCCAAAGTGGACAGGGGAGAGCAACTAATGAAAAACTGTTTTTT. Protein sequence: CASSQSGQGRATNEKLFF.

This clonotype was detected many times. V and J are TRBV20-1 and TRBJ2-1; the D gene is possibly TRBD2 (6 bases). With 5 bases removed from V and 9 bases from J, the gap between germline ends came to 14 bases. This CDR3 is built from 12 residues. Germline CDR1 reads DFQATT; CDR2 reads SNEGSKA (reference sequence). The DNA for the CDR3 is TGCAGTGCTGAATGGGGGGTCGGTGAGCAGTTCTTC. It yields the protein CSAEWGVGEQFF.

This clonotype was counted at least ten times. The V gene is TRBV10-3, the J gene TRBJ2-5; D remains unclear. The CDR3 has 13 residues. Germline loops: CDR1 ENHRY, CDR2 SYGVKD. Trimming pared 2 bases from V and 5 bases from J, leaving 9 bases between. DNA of the CDR3: TGTGCCATCAGTGAGGGCGAGGAGGAGACCCAGTACTTC. Its protein product is CAISEGEEETQYF.

The rearrangement joins TRBV3-1 to TRBJ1-1; D is possibly TRBD1 (5 bases). The germline V and J ends were trimmed by 2 bases and 6 bases, with 10 bases remaining between them. Germline assignment: CDR1 LGHDT and CDR2 YNNKEL (reference sequence). The CDR3 has 13 amino acids. This CDR3 is CASSQPGEAEAFF. Written as DNA, the CDR3 is TGTGCCAGCAGCCAACCGGGGGAGGCTGAAGCTTTCTTT.

This clonotype was picked up many times. The chain couples TRBV28 to TRBJ1-6; D remains unclear. Germline V lookup: CDR1 MDHEN, CDR2 SYDVKM. The CDR3 contains 16 residues. With 6 bases removed from V and 0 bases from J, the gap between germline ends came to 12 bases. CDR3: CASSWAGSSYNSPLHF. Here the CDR3 DNA reads TGTGCCAGCAGCTGGGCCGGGAGCTCCTATAATTCACCCCTCCACTTT.

V and J are TRBV14 and TRBJ2-3, with D uncertain. The germline CDR1 and CDR2 sequences are SGHDN and FVKESK. V lost 4 bases and J 7 bases, leaving 9 bases between the germline ends. The CDR3 sequence is 12 residues long. CDR3 loop: CASSRSQYTQYF. Written as DNA, the CDR3 is TGTGCCAGCAGCCGCTCCCAATATACGCAGTATTTT.

The chain combines TRBV5-1 with TRBJ2-5; 9 nucleotides agree with TRBD2. The CDR3 runs to 16 residues. V shed 7 bases and J 4 bases; nucleotides not matched to a gene: 14. From germline, CDR1 is SGHRS and CDR2 YFSETQ. The CDR3 region is CASAGASGTLGETQYF. DNA for the CDR3: TGCGCCAGCGCGGGGGCTAGCGGGACCCTAGGAGAGACCCAGTACTTC.

The genes are TRBV29-1 and TRBJ2-7; D possibly corresponds to TRBD1 (6 bases). In germline, CDR1 is SQVTM, CDR2 ANQGSEA. The CDR3 has 13 residues. Deletions cut 2 bases from V and 2 bases from J, with 10 bases between. CDR3 amino acids: CSVESDRTYEQYF. CDR3 sequence (DNA): TGCAGCGTTGAATCGGACAGAACCTACGAGCAGTACTTC.

This clonotype has just a few counts. The genes are TRBV4-1 and TRBJ2-1; D not certain. Between the trimmed V and J ends, which lost 0 bases and 1 base, there was a span of 7 bases. The germline V gene has CDR1 MGHRA and CDR2 YSYEKL. CDR3 length equals 15 residues. The CDR3 is CASSQDYTSYNEQFF. The CDR3 nucleotides read TGCGCCAGCAGCCAAGACTACACGTCCTACAATGAGCAGTTCTTC.